The T cell receptor beta chain described here comes from a study of blood T cell repertoires in COVID-19. Study-wide background: Italy, Spain and the United States were the sources of the convalescent and acute COVID-19 samples. Nucleic acid was either cDNA or gDNA, and it came from T cells, B-cell-depleted T cells, or PBMCs.

Germline CDR1 MNHEY, CDR2 SVGAGI. This CDR3 comprises 11 residues. V was clipped by 6 bases and J by 8 bases, with 7 bases between them. Per the original methods: Amplification of reference gene primers was used by the study to estimate nucleated cell counts. Method: immunoSEQ multiplex PCR; TCRdb's copy keeps in-frame clones and lacks some. V and J calls and clone size are those listed in that table; D and trimming were worked out from the DNA. Of under 350,000 clones detected, approximately 90% appear once; the ten largest clones hold 4.6%. This clonotype was obtained from a man aged 40-49 years with acute or convalescent COVID-19. Sequenced: peripheral blood. The genes are TRBV6-5 and TRBJ2-2, with D perhaps matching TRBD2 (5 bases). CDR3 loop: CASSRGGELFF. CDR3 bases: TGTGCCAGCAGCCGAGGGGGGGAGCTGTTTTTT.